The 14 T cell receptor beta chains in this list originate from one sample, sequenced in a study of blood T cells in healthy people across ages. Sample-barcoded 5' priming and a J-beta primer mix drove a second PCR of about 6 to 12 cycles. TCRdb redid the calling of the 5' RACE reads with MiXCR, one entry per CDR3 protein. This sample carries some 890,000 distinct CDR3 sequences, roughly 29% of them seen once, and the ten largest clones take roughly a tenth. This sample was shared with a second study, whose subject was T cells of mothers and their children.

The sequenced sample consisted of blood. The receptors shown here come from a woman aged 40 to 50 in good health.

This clonotype has a handful of counts. Its ends do not fully match the called genes, so a read error is possible. The CDR3 loop is CAGSVGQFYEQYF. For the CDR3, the DNA is TGTGCCGGCAGTGTAGGACAGTTTTACGAGCAGTACTTC. The chain links TRBV28 to TRBJ2-7, with D possibly being TRBD1 (6 bases). The germline CDR1 and CDR2 sequences are MDHEN and SYDVKM. CDR3 size: 13 residues.

A few counts support this clonotype. This chain uses TRBV6-2 or TRBV6-3 with TRBJ2-1; D remains ambiguous. The CDR3 spans 14 residues. The germline gives CDR1 MNHEY, CDR2 SVGEGT. Trimming removed 5 bases from V and 3 bases from J, with 11 bases in between. The CDR3 protein is CASSRPHYYNEQFF. In DNA form, the CDR3 reads TGTGCCAGCAGTCGGCCACACTACTACAATGAGCAGTTCTTC.

At least ten counts were recorded for this clonotype. The V gene is TRBV7-9, the J gene TRBJ2-7; possible D gene TRBD2, 5 bases. Germline assignment: CDR1 SEHNR and CDR2 FQNEAQ (reference sequence). This CDR3 is built from 12 residues. V lost 7 bases and J lost 6, with 13 bases in between. CDR3 protein: CASNSLEGEQYF. The CDR3 DNA is TGTGCCAGCAACTCTCTTGAGGGCGAGCAGTACTTC.

The chain recombines TRBV2 with TRBJ1-5; 7 nucleotides align to TRBD1. CDR3 length: 14 residues. The germline V gene encodes CDR1 SNHLY and CDR2 FYNNEI. The J segment lost 6 bases and the V segment lost 8 bases, leaving 10 bases of the junction unmatched. CDR3: CASCREGAGQPQHF. CDR3 DNA: TGTGCCAGCTGCCGCGAGGGGGCGGGTCAGCCCCAGCATTTT.

This clonotype came up many times. The chain combines TRBV28 with TRBJ1-2; no clear D. V was trimmed by 5 bases and J by 3 bases, leaving 7 bases between them. There are 12 residues in the CDR3. The germline CDR1 and CDR2 sequences are MDHEN and SYDVKM. CDR3 coding DNA: TGTGCCAGCAGTCGACAAGACTATGGCTACACCTTC. This encodes CASSRQDYGYTF.

This clonotype was counted a single time. The CDR3 nucleotides are TGCAGTGCTTCGGCCCAATCCTACGAGCAGTACTTC. Encoded protein: CSASAQSYEQYF. J is TRBJ2-7 and V is TRBV20-1; D unresolved. CDR1 and CDR2 (germline): DFQATT, SNEGSKA (reference sequence). V was cut by 5 bases and J by 1 base, with 9 bases left in between. The CDR3 has 12 amino acids.

The CDR3 spells CASRSAGAGRNIQYF. CDR3 sequence (DNA): TGTGCCAGCAGGTCCGCGGGGGCGGGCAGGAACATTCAGTACTTC. The rearrangement links TRBV28 to TRBJ2-4; maybe TRBD2 (7 bases). CDR3 length equals 15 residues. Trimming shortened V by 6 bases and J by 7 bases, and 19 bases separated the two germline ends. Germline lookup yields CDR1 MDHEN and CDR2 SYDVKM.

This clonotype was seen only a few times. The V and J genes are TRBV18 and TRBJ1-1; no clear D gene. The CDR3 extends over 14 amino acids. CDR1 is KGHSH, CDR2 LQKENI, per germline. V was trimmed by 2 bases and J by 1 base, leaving 8 bases between them. This CDR3 reads CASSPTQRNTEAFF. For the CDR3, the DNA is TGTGCCAGCTCACCAACCCAAAGGAACACTGAAGCTTTCTTT. Variable domain in full (rest from reference TRBV18 and TRBJ1-1): NAGVMQNPRHLVRRRGQEARLRCSPMKGHSHVYWYRQLPEEGLKFMVYLQKENIIDESGMPKERFSAEFPKEGPSILRIQQVVRGDSAAYFCASSPTQRNTEAFFGQGTRLTVV.

This chain joins TRBV20-1 and TRBJ1-2; TRBD1 agrees at 7 bases. V dropped 8 bases and J dropped 0; count of bases not matched to a gene: 9. Looked up from germline, CDR1 is DFQATT and CDR2 is SNEGSKA (reference sequence). This CDR3 contains 14 residues. The CDR3 bases are TGCAGTAGCTTTAGACAGGGAGCTAACTATGGCTACACCTTC. This sequence encodes CSSFRQGANYGYTF.

This clonotype turned up a few times. The genes are TRBV18 and TRBJ1-2, with 8 bases matching TRBD1. Trimming removed 2 bases from V and 5 bases from J; junction bases left unmatched: 7. Germline CDR1 reads KGHSH; CDR2 reads LQKENI. This CDR3 comprises 15 residues. The CDR3 bases are TGTGCCAGCTCACCAGAGACAGGGGTAGCTTATGGCTACACCTTC. This sequence encodes CASSPETGVAYGYTF.

The chain joins TRBV10-3 to TRBJ1-1; D not resolved. This CDR3 has 13 residues. The germline CDR1 and CDR2 sequences are ENHRY and SYGVKD. V was clipped by 5 bases and J by 0 bases, with 7 bases between them. The CDR3 protein is CAISPSLNTEAFF. CDR3 nucleotide sequence: TGTGCCATCAGTCCCTCGTTGAACACTGAAGCTTTCTTT.

As for this clonotype: It may be a read error: a sequence one base away is much more abundant. The chain joins TRBV29-1 to TRBJ2-1; D tentatively fits TRBD1 or TRBD2 (5 bases each). Germline V CDR1 and CDR2: SQVTM, ANQGSEA. Trimming removed 7 bases at V and 13 bases at J, with 20 bases between. The CDR3 is 12 residues long. The chain's CDR3 is CSAAVSKGTQFF. The DNA of the CDR3 is TGCAGCGCCGCAGTCTCCAAAGGGACCCAGTTCTTC.

With respect to this clonotype: One junction end does not reproduce the germline sequence, and a read error may be involved. The CDR3 sequence: CANSSRWGNEQYF. The CDR3 DNA sequence: TGTGCCAACAGCTCCCGGTGGGGGAACGAGCAGTACTTC. The chain links TRBV7-8 to TRBJ2-7, with D perhaps assigned TRBD1 or TRBD2 (5 bases each). Germline values: CDR1 SGHVS, CDR2 FQNEAQ. The CDR3 totals 13 residues.

This clonotype showed up many times. The chain couples TRBV5-4 to TRBJ2-5; D possibly matches TRBD1 or TRBD2 (5 bases each). Trimming removed 1 base at V and 1 base at J, with 20 bases between. From germline, CDR1 is SGHNT and CDR2 YYREEE (reference sequence). The CDR3 is 18 amino acids. CDR3 loop: CASSLLFMGRAAQETQYF. The CDR3 DNA sequence: TGTGCCAGCAGCTTGTTATTTATGGGACGAGCGGCCCAAGAGACCCAGTACTTC.